Shown below are 18 T cell receptor beta chains from a single sample sequenced in a study of cytomegalovirus exposure and HLA in healthy donors. The PCR contained 60 Vbeta and 13 Jbeta primers. Method: immunoSEQ multiplex PCR; TCRdb's copy keeps in-frame clones and lacks some. The table lists 150,000 to 180,000 clones, 80% of them singletons. The sequencing input was PBMCs. The receptors come from a woman aged 40-49 years in good health and CMV-seropositive.

This clone has a single count. The chain combines TRBV9 with TRBJ2-2; 12 bases are shared with TRBD2. Germline CDR1 and CDR2: SGDLS and YYNGEE. V was pared by 2 bases and J by 7 bases, with 9 bases of the junction left unmatched. The CDR3 is 17 residues long. The CDR3: CASSVTPSGRDGGELFF. The DNA for the CDR3 is TGTGCCAGCAGCGTGACTCCTAGCGGGAGGGATGGCGGGGAGCTGTTTTTT.

This rearrangement joins TRBV19 to TRBJ1-2; 8 bases align to TRBD1. CDR1 LNHDA and CDR2 SQIVND come from the germline V gene (reference sequence). The CDR3 runs to 14 residues. V lost 4 bases and J lost 2; bases outside the gene matches: 3. CDR3 residues: CASSTRTGNYGYTF. In DNA, the CDR3 is TGTGCCAGTAGTACTCGGACAGGGAACTATGGCTACACCTTC.

The V gene is TRBV19, the J gene TRBJ1-2; 10 nucleotides match TRBD1. V was clipped by 5 bases and J by 8 bases; unmatched bases: 5. CDR1 and CDR2 from the germline V gene are LNHDA and SQIVND (reference sequence). The CDR3 has 13 amino acids. The CDR3 DNA sequence: TGTGCCAGTAGTGACAGGGGGCGACGAGGCTACACCTTC. Translated, it gives CASSDRGRRGYTF.

The chain has TRBV29-1 and TRBJ2-1; 9 bases agree with TRBD1. The germline V gene has CDR1 SQVTM and CDR2 ANQGSEA. The trim removed 6 bases at V and 6 bases at J, leaving 9 bases unmatched. This CDR3 is 14 amino acids long. As DNA, the CDR3 is TGCAGCGTAACCGGACAGGGGTGGTTCAATGAGCAGTTCTTC. Residues: CSVTGQGWFNEQFF.

This CDR3 is CASSPREVPANEKLFF. The CDR3 coding sequence is TGTGCCAGCAGCCCCCGAGAGGTTCCAGCTAATGAAAAACTGTTTTTT. The chain combines TRBV9 with TRBJ1-4; no definite D call. CDR1 is SGDLS, CDR2 YYNGEE, per germline. The CDR3 consists of 16 residues. Trimming took 4 bases from V and 3 from J, leaving 16 bases between them.

The chain couples TRBV6-6 to TRBJ1-2; 9 bases agree with TRBD1. CDR3 size: 16 residues. V lost 3 bases, J lost 7 bases, and 12 bases stayed unmatched. CDR1 is MNHNY, CDR2 SVGAGI, per germline (reference sequence). The CDR3 reads CASSYQSQGQGCGYTF. The CDR3 DNA is TGTGCCAGCAGTTATCAATCCCAGGGACAGGGATGTGGCTACACCTTC.

V and J are TRBV5-1 and TRBJ2-7; possible D gene TRBD2, 6 bases. Trimming took off 0 bases at V and 0 bases at J, with 10 bases between the two ends. In germline, CDR1 is SGHRS, CDR2 YFSETQ. CDR3 length: 15 residues. The CDR3 loop is CASSLVGGTSYEQYF. The CDR3 DNA reads as TGCGCCAGCAGCTTGGTAGGCGGGACCTCCTACGAGCAGTACTTC. Complete variable domain (other parts from reference TRBV5-1 and TRBJ2-7): KAGVTQTPRYLIKTRGQQVTLSCSPISGHRSVSWYQQTPGQGLQFLFEYFSETQRNKGNFPGRFSGRQFSNSRSEMNVSTLELGDSALYLCASSLVGGTSYEQYFGPGTRLTVT.

The CDR3 sequence: CASSQAGGGGAKDEQYF. The DNA of the CDR3 is TGCGCCAGCAGTCAAGCCGGGGGAGGGGGGGCAAAGGACGAGCAGTACTTC. The gene calls are TRBV23-1 and TRBJ2-7, with D tentatively TRBD2 (7 bases). TRBV23-1 is reported as an ORF; its role is uncertain. The V and J ends lost 2 bases and 5 bases respectively, with 22 bases between them. The CDR3 contains 17 residues.

This clone was seen only once. CDR3 sequence: CASSYGQGVQYF. For the CDR3, the DNA is TGTGCCAGCAGTTATGGACAGGGGGTGCAGTATTTT. V gene TRBV27 combines with J gene TRBJ2-3; 10 nucleotides align to TRBD1. Germline values: CDR1 MNHEY, CDR2 SMNVEV (reference sequence). The length of the CDR3 is 12 residues. J gave up 11 bases and V 4 bases, and 3 bases lay outside the gene matches.

CDR3 nucleotides: TGTGCCACCTCACAGGGGCAGCCCCAGCATTTT. Protein product: CATSQGQPQHF. The rearrangement links TRBV19 to TRBJ1-5, with 7 bases that match TRBD1. V dropped 10 bases and J dropped 7; count of bases not matched to a gene: 4. Germline-derived CDR1 and CDR2 are LNHDA and SQIVND (reference sequence). The CDR3 has 11 residues.

This chain connects TRBV7-9 to TRBJ2-1; TRBD2 matches 11 bases. CDR3 size: 17 residues. In germline, CDR1 is SEHNR, CDR2 FQNEAQ (reference sequence). J lost 3 bases, V lost 3 bases, and 7 bases had no gene match. The CDR3 here is CASSFYRGTSGYNEQFF. The CDR3 DNA sequence: TGTGCCAGCAGCTTTTATCGAGGGACTAGCGGCTACAATGAGCAGTTCTTC.

The chain couples TRBV19 to TRBJ2-3; tentative D call: TRBD2 (6 bases). V lost 1 base, J lost 0 bases, and 11 bases lay in between. The CDR3 sequence is 16 residues long. The germline CDR1 and CDR2 sequences are LNHDA and SQIVND (reference sequence). CDR3 sequence: CASSIAPSASTDTQYF. CDR3 in DNA: TGTGCCAGTAGTATAGCCCCTAGCGCTAGCACAGATACGCAGTATTTT.

This chain links TRBV5-1 with TRBJ1-1; 10 bases fit TRBD1. The V gene's germline CDR1 is SGHRS and CDR2 YFSETQ. The V and J ends lost 4 bases and 3 bases, in that order; junction bases with no gene match: 9. The CDR3 length is 16 residues. The CDR3 loop is CASSLTTGGGHTEAFF. CDR3 coding DNA: TGCGCCAGCAGCCTAACGACAGGGGGCGGACACACTGAAGCTTTCTTT.

The chain joins TRBV5-5 to TRBJ2-3; 8 bases map to TRBD2. The CDR3 totals 14 residues. V trimming: 4 bases; J trimming: 5 bases; junction bases outside the gene matches: 6. Germline V gene sequence: CDR1 SGHKS, CDR2 YYEKEE (reference sequence). The CDR3 loop reads CASSKAGAGDTQYF. The CDR3, as DNA: TGTGCCAGCAGCAAAGCGGGAGCTGGAGATACGCAGTATTTT.

The CDR3 is CASSSGGAVSEKLFF. DNA for the CDR3: TGTGCCAGCAGCTCTGGTGGGGCAGTCAGTGAAAAACTGTTTTTT. The genes are TRBV7-9 and TRBJ1-4, with D perhaps matching TRBD1 (5 bases). CDR3 length: 15 amino acids. Trimming took off 4 bases at V and 7 bases at J, with 16 bases between the two ends. The V gene's germline CDR1 is SEHNR and CDR2 FQNEAQ (reference sequence).

This chain uses TRBV6-1 with TRBJ2-7; D perhaps matches TRBD2 (7 bases). V shed 3 bases and J shed 3 bases, with 15 bases lying between them. Germline V gives CDR1 MNHNS, CDR2 SASEGT. This CDR3 spans 15 amino acids. CDR3: CASSEGAGAVYEQYF. For the CDR3, the DNA is TGTGCCAGCAGTGAGGGGGCGGGAGCGGTCTACGAGCAGTACTTC.

J is TRBJ1-1 and V is TRBV28; 7 positions match TRBD1. This CDR3 contains 14 residues. V lost 6 bases and J lost 5; bases outside the gene matches: 9. Germline V CDR1 and CDR2: MDHEN, SYDVKM. The CDR3 protein is CASRDQGGGTEAFF. The CDR3 coding sequence is TGTGCCAGCAGAGATCAGGGGGGAGGTACTGAAGCTTTCTTT.

CDR3 DNA sequence: TGCGCCAGCAGTGCAGGACAGGACTTCTCCTACGAGCAGTACTTC. Its translation is CASSAGQDFSYEQYF. J is TRBJ2-7 and V is TRBV10-1, with 7 bases matching TRBD1. This CDR3 has 15 amino acids. Germline values: CDR1 WNHNN, CDR2 SYGVQD (reference sequence). With 4 bases clipped from V and 0 bases from J, the junction kept 6 bases outside the gene matches.